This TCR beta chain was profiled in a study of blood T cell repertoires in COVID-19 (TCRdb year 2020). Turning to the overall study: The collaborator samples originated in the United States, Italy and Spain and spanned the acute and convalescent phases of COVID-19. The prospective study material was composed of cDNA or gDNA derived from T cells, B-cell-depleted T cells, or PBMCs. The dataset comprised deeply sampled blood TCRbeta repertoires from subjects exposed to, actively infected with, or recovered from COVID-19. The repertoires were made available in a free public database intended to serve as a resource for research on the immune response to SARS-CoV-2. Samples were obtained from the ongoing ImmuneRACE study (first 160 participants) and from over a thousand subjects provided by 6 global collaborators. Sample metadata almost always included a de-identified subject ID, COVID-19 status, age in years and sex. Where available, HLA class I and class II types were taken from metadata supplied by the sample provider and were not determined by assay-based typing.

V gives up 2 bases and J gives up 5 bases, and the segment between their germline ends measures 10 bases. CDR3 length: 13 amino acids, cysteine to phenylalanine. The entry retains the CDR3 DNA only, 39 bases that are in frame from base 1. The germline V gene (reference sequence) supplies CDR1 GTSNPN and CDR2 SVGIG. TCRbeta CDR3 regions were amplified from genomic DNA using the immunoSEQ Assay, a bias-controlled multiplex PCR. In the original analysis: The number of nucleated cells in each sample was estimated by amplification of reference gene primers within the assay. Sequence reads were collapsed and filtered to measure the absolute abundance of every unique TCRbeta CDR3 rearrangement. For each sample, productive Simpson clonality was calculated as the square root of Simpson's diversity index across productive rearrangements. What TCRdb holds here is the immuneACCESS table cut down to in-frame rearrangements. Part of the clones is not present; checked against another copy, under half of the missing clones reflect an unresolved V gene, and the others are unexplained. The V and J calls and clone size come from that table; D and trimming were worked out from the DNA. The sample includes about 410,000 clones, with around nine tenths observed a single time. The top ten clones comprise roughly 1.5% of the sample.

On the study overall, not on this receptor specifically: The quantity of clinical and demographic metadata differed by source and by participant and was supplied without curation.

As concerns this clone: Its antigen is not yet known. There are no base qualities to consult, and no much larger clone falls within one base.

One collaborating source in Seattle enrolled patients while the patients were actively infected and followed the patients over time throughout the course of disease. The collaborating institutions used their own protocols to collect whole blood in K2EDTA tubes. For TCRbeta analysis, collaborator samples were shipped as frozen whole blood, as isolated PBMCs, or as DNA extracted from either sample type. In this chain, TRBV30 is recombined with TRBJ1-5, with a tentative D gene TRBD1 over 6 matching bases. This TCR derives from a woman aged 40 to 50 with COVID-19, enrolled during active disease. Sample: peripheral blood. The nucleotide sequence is TGTGCCTGGAGTTTTAACAGGGATCAGCCCCAGCATTTT. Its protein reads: CAWSFNRDQPQHF.